This entry describes one TCR beta chain. This CDR3 has 14 amino acids. Germline loops: CDR1 SEHNR, CDR2 FQNEAQ (reference sequence). V was trimmed by 5 bases and J by 1 base, leaving 11 bases between them. Authors' processing steps: Amplifying reference gene primers gave estimates of nucleated cell counts. This table comes from immunoSEQ multiplex PCR, and its TCRdb copy is limited to in-frame clones, with some not included. That table supplies the V and J calls and clone size; D and trimming were determined from the DNA. Of 68,000 or so clones listed, approximately 90% are singletons. The source of the sample is a study of blood T cell repertoires in COVID-19. Overall study context: Acute and convalescent COVID-19 specimens originated in the United States, Italy and Spain. Sources were T cells, B-cell-depleted T cells, or PBMCs; the material itself was cDNA or gDNA.

What was sequenced was peripheral blood. The genes are TRBV7-9 and TRBJ1-1; no firm D call. The sequence derives from a woman in her seventies with acute or convalescent COVID-19. The CDR3 nucleotides are TGTGCCAGCAGCCCCCGACTGAGGAACACTGAAGCTTTCTTT. It encodes CASSPRLRNTEAFF.